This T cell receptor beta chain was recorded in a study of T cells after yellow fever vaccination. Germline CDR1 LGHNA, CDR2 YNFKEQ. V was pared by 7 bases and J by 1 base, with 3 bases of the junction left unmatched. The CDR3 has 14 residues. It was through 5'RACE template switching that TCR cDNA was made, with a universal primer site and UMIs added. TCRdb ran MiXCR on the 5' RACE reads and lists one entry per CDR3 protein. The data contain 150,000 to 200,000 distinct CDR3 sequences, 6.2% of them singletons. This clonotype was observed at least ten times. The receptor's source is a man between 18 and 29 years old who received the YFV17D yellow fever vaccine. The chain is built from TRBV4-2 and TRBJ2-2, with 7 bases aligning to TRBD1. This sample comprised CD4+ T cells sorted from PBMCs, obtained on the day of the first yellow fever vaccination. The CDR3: CASNRGQNTGELFF. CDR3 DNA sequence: TGTGCCAGCAACAGGGGCCAGAACACCGGGGAGCTGTTTTTT.